This T cell receptor beta chain was obtained from a study of blood T cell repertoires in COVID-19. Study information: The samples span acute and convalescent COVID-19 from the United States, Italy and Spain. T cells, B-cell-depleted T cells, or PBMCs provided the cDNA or gDNA that served as material.

In the original analysis: Amplification from reference gene primers served as the basis for estimated nucleated cell counts. Sequenced by immunoSEQ multiplex PCR; TCRdb stores in-frame clones only, minus some. D and trimming come from the DNA, and the V and J calls and clone size come from that table. The sample yields some 80,000 clones, roughly 84% seen once. CDR1 and CDR2 (germline): MDHEN, SYDVKM. Losses at the gene ends were 3 bases for V and 5 bases for J; bases not matched to a gene: 6. The CDR3 is 14 amino acids. This clone came up once. The clonotype comes from a human donor in a cohort sampled during active COVID-19. The chain employs TRBV28 and TRBJ1-1, with 7 positions matching TRBD1. What was sequenced was peripheral blood. CDR3 coding DNA: TGTGCCAGCAGTTTCAGACAGGGAAGGACTGAAGCTTTCTTT. Its protein product is CASSFRQGRTEAFF.